The entry below describes one T cell receptor beta chain. The CDR3 extends over 14 amino acids. Germline V CDR1 and CDR2: SGHRS, YFSETQ. V trimming: 0 bases; J trimming: 7 bases; junction bases outside the gene matches: 4. The record originates from a study of blood T cell repertoires in COVID-19. Background on the study: The samples span acute and convalescent COVID-19 from the United States, Italy and Spain. Nucleic acid was either cDNA or gDNA, and it came from T cells, B-cell-depleted T cells, or PBMCs.

Per the authors' pipeline: Estimates of nucleated cell counts were drawn from the amplification of reference gene primers. Using immunoSEQ multiplex PCR, the repertoire was profiled, and TCRdb retains in-frame clones only, with some absent. For V, J and clone size, that table is used; D and trimming come from the DNA. The table shows a few hundred thousand clones, with 80% to 85% occurring only once. The sample comprised peripheral blood. The receptor was derived from a woman aged 55-75 years who had recovered from COVID-19. The rearrangement uses TRBV5-1 and TRBJ1-2; 9 bases line up with TRBD1. CDR3 sequence (DNA): TGCGCCAGCAGCTTGGAGGGACAGGGACGTGGCTACACCTTC. Its translation: CASSLEGQGRGYTF.